This T cell receptor (beta chain) was sequenced during a study of regulatory T cells in long-lasting Graves disease (dated by TCRdb to the early 2020s). With respect to the entire study: Persistent Graves' disease was defined as persistently positive TSH receptor autoantibodies together with antithyroid drug treatment for over 5 years. A total of 35 or so samples were covered by TCR sequencing, comprising some 13 persistent and about 20 newly diagnosed Graves' disease patients. This study used TCR sequencing and RNA sequencing of peripheral blood to compare persistent Graves' disease patients against newly diagnosed Graves' disease patients. On average, persistent Graves' disease patients in the clinical cohort had been on antithyroid drugs for eight to twelve years. The study was conducted in China and was registered as a clinical trial.

The method was multiplex PCR. The instrument given in TCRdb is Illumina HiSeq 4000. To build TCR beta libraries, CDR3 regions were amplified by Arm-PCR using iRepertoire HTBI primers. PCR products were gel purified before sequencing. The source study handled its data this way. A total of some 65 TRBV and 14 TRBJ segments were identified across samples and were used for gene usage analysis of CDR3 amino acid clonotypes. COPE and FqMerger were used to merge the filtered high-quality paired reads into contigs. BLAST was used to align contigs to IMGT TRBV, TRBD and TRBJ reference genes, and CDR3 was defined according to IMGT. Any clonotype with a frequency above 0.1% was classified as a highly expanded clone. Repertoire diversity was measured by Shannon entropy, and V-J evenness by the Gini coefficient. Clonotypes shared by more than one individual were considered public. TCRdb ran its own pipeline on the public reads, namely fastp trimming at Q25 and MiXCR clone calling, and kept in-frame beta chains. Rows with a matching CDR3 protein are joined into one entry that keeps the most common DNA and genes. TCRdb's processing, not the authors' own work, is the source of the V and J calls. This sample comprises a few hundred thousand distinct CDR3 sequences, roughly 25% of them detected only once. Clones ranked in the top ten supply under 35% of the sample.

Beyond this particular receptor, the publication reports: The authors acknowledged the small sample size as a limitation that may reduce accuracy. Because the primary lesion, thyroid tissue, could not be accessed, the study looked at peripheral blood alone. A larger number of public clonotypes was shared among persistent patients (about 2,700) than among newly diagnosed patients (around 970). TRBV28, TRBJ1-2 and TRBJ2-5 were preferentially used in persistent disease, while TRBV20-1 and TRBJ2-1 were favored in newly diagnosed disease. Persistent Graves' disease patients showed lower TCR Shannon entropy and fewer highly expanded clones than newly diagnosed patients, suggesting clonal expansion. Only the TCR beta chain was sequenced and analyzed.

In light of the paper, this sample's time point label describes: persistent/refractory GD, antithyroid drugs over 5 years with positive TRAb. For both TCR sequencing and RNA sequencing, RNA was extracted from PBMCs in TRIzol. The diagnosis of Graves' disease was made according to American Thyroid Association guidelines. Recruitment of patients was carried out at an endocrinology department in Xi'an, China. Each patient gave approximately 10 milliliters of peripheral blood, collected in an EDTA anticoagulant tube. PBMCs were isolated by Ficoll Paque Plus density gradient separation without further T cell sorting. An Agilent 2100 Bioanalyzer and agarose gel were used to assess RNA quality, and a NanoDrop 2000 was used to measure RNA concentration. The CDR3 runs 15 residues from the cysteine to the phenylalanine. Here the CDR3 DNA is all that survives: 45 bases in frame from base 1. Here V drops 5 bases and J drops 4 bases, and the junction holds 7 bases not matched to any gene. Based on the germline V gene, the CDR1 and CDR2 sequences are MNHNS and SASEGT.

There are many counts of this clonotype. Its specific antigen is unknown. No clone much larger than this one lies a single base away; base qualities are absent. The source material was peripheral blood mononuclear cells (PBMCs), sampled when the disease was refractory, from a patient treated with antithyroid drugs. This sequence was found in a middle-aged woman with Graves disease. Donor details come from another sample of the same person, matched by shared clones. This chain joins TRBV6-1 to TRBJ1-1, and TRBD1 matches 10 of the central bases. The CDR3 reads as follows: CASSRGTGVGTEAFF. The nucleotide sequence is given as TGTGCCAGCAGTCGTGGGACAGGGGTGGGCACTGAAGCTTTCTTT.